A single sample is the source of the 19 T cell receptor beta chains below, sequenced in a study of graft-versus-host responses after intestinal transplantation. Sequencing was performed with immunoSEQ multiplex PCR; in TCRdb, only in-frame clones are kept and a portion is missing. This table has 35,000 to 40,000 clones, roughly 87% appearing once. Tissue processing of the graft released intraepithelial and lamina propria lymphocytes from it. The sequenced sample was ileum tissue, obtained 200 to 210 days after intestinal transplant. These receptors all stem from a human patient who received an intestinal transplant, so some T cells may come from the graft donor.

The CDR3, as DNA: TGTGCCAGCTTGGCGGATTATAGCAATCAGCCCCAGCATTTT. It specifies CASLADYSNQPQHF. The chain combines TRBV6-1 with TRBJ1-5; D is unresolved. Deletions cut 8 bases from V and 0 bases from J, with 11 bases between. The CDR3 totals 14 residues. CDR1 is MNHNS, CDR2 SASEGT, per germline.

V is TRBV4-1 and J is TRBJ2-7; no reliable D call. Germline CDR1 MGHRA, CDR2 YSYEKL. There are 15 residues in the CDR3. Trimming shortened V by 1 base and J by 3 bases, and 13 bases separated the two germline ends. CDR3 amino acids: CASSQVGLGLYEQYF. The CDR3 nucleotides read TGCGCCAGCAGCCAAGTTGGGCTCGGGCTCTACGAGCAGTACTTC.

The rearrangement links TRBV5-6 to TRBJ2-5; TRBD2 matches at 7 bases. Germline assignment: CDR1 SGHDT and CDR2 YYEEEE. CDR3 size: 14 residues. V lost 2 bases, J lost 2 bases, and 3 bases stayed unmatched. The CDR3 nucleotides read TGTGCCAGCAGCTTCGGGGGAGGGCAAGAGACCCAGTACTTC. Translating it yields CASSFGGGQETQYF.

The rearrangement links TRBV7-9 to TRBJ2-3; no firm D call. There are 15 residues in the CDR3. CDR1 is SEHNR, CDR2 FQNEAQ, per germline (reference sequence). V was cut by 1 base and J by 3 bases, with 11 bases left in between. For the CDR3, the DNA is TGTGCCAGCAGCTTAGTGGGAACAGATACAGATACGCAGTATTTT. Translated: CASSLVGTDTDTQYF.

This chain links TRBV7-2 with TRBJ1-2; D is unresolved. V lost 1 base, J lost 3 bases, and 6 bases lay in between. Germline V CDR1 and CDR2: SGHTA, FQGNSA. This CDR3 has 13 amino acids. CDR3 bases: TGTGCCAGCAGCTTAGGCCCTTACTATGGCTACACCTTC. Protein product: CASSLGPYYGYTF.

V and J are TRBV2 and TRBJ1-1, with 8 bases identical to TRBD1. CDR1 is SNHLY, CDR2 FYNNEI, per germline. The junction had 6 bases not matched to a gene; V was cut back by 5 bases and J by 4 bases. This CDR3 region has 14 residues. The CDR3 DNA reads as TGTGCCAGCAGTTGGACAGGGTGGGGCACTGAAGCTTTCTTT. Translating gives CASSWTGWGTEAFF.

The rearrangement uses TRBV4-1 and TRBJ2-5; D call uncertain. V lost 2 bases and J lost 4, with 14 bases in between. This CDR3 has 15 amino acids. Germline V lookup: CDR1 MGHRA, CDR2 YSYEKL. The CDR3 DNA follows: TGCGCCAGCAGCCAAATAGGGCTAGTGCCAGAGACCCAGTACTTC. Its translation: CASSQIGLVPETQYF.

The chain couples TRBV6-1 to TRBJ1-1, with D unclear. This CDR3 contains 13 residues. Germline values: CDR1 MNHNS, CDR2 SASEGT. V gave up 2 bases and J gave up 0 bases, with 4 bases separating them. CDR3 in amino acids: CASSEPMNTEAFF. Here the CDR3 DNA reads TGTGCCAGCAGTGAACCGATGAACACTGAAGCTTTCTTT.

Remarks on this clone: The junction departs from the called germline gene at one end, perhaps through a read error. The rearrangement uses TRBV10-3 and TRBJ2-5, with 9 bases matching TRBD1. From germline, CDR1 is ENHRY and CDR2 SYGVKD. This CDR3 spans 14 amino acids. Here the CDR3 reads CAVSEGQGMKTQYF. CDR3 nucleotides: TGTGCCGTCAGTGAGGGACAGGGTATGAAGACCCAGTACTTC.

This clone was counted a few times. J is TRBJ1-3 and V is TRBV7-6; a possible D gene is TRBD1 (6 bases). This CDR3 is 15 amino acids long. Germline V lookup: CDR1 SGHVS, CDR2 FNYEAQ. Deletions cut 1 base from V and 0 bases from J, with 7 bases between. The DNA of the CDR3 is TGTGCCAGCAGCTTAGGACAGGTCTCTGGAAACACCATATATTTT. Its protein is CASSLGQVSGNTIYF.

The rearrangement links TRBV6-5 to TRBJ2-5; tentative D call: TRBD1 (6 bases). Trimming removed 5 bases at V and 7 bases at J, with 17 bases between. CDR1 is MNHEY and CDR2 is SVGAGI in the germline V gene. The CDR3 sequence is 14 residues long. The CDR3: CASSVYREMVTQYF. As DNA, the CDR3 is TGTGCCAGCAGTGTCTACAGGGAGATGGTGACCCAGTACTTC.

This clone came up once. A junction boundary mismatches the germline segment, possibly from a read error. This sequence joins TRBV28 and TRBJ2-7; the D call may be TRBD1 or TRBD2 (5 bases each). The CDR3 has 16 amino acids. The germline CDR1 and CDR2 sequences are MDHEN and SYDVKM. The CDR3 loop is CASSLEQVGLDYAQYF. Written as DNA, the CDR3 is TGTGCCAGCAGTTTGGAACAGGTCGGATTAGACTACGCGCAGTACTTC.

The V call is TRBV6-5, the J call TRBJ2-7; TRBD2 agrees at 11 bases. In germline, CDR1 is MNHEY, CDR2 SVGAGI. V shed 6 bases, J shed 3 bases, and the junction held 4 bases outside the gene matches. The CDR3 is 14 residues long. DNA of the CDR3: TGTGCCAGCAGGACCGGGACTAGCGGCTACGAGCAGTACTTC. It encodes CASRTGTSGYEQYF.

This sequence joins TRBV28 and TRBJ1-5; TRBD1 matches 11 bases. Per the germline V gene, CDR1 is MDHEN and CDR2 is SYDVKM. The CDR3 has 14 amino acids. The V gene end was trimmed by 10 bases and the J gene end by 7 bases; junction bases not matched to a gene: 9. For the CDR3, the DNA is TGTGCCACAGGACAGGGGGCCAAGAGGCAGCCCCAGCATTTT. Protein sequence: CATGQGAKRQPQHF.

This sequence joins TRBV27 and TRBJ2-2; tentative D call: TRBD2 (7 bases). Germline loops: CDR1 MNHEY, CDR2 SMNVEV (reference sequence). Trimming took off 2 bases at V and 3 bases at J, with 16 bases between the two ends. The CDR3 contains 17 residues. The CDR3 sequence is CASSLATRGLYTGELFF. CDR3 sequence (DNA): TGTGCCAGCAGTTTAGCGACGCGGGGGCTCTACACCGGGGAGCTGTTTTTT.

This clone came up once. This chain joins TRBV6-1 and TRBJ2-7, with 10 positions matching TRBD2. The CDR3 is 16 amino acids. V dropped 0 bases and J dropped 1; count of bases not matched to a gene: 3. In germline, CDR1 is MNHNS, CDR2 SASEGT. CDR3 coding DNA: TGTGCCAGCAGTGAAGCTGCACTAGCGGGGTCCTACGAGCAGTACTTC. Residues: CASSEAALAGSYEQYF.

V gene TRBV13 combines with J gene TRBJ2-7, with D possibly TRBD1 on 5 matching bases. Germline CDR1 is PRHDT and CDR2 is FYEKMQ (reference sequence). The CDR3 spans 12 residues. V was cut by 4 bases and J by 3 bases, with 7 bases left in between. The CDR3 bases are TGTGCCAGCAGCTACCAGGGCTACGAGCAGTACTTC. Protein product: CASSYQGYEQYF.

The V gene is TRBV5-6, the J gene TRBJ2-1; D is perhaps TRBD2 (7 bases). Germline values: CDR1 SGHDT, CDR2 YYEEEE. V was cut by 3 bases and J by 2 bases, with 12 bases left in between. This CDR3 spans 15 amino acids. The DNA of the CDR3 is TGTGCCAGCAGCTGGAGGGGGGGGACCTACAATGAGCAGTTCTTC. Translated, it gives CASSWRGGTYNEQFF.

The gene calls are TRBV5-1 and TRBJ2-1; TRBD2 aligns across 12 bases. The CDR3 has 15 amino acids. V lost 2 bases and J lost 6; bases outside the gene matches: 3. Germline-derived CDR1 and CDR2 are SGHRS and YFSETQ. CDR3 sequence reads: CASSFLLAGGNEQFF. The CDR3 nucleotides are TGCGCCAGCAGCTTTTTACTAGCGGGGGGCAATGAGCAGTTCTTC.